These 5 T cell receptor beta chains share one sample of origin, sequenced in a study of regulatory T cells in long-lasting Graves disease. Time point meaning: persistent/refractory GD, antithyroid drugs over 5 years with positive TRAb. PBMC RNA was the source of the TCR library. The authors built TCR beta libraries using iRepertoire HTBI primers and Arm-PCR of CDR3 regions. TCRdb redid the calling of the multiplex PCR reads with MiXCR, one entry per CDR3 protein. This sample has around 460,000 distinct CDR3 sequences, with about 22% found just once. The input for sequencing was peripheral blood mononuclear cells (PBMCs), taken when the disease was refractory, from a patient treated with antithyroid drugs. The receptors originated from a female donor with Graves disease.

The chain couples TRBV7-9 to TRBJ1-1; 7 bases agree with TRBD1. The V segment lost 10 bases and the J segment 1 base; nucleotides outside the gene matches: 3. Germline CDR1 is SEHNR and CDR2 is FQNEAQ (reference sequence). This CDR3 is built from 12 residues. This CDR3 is CATRQGNTEAFF. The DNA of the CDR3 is TGTGCCACCAGACAGGGGAACACTGAAGCTTTCTTT.

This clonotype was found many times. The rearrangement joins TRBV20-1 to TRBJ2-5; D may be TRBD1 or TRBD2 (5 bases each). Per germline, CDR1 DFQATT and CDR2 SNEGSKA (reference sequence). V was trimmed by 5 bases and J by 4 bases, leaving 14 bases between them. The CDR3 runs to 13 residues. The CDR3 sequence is CSAPGRGTETQYF. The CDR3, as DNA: TGCAGTGCTCCGGGGAGAGGGACAGAGACCCAGTACTTC.

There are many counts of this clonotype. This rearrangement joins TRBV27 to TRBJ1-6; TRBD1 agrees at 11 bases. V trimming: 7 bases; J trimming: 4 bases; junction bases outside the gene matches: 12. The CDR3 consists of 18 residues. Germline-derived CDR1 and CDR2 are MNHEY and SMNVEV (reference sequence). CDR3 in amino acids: CASNSGTGGVGYNSPLHF. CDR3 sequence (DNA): TGTGCCAGCAACTCCGGGACAGGGGGAGTTGGGTATAATTCACCCCTCCACTTT.

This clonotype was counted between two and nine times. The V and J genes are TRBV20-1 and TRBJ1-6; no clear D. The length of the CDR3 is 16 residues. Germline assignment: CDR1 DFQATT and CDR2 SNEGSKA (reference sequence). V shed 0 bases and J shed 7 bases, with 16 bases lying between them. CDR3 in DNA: TGCAGTGCTAGAGATCCGAGGCCCCCGCGGAATTCACCCCTCCACTTT. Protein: CSARDPRPPRNSPLHF.

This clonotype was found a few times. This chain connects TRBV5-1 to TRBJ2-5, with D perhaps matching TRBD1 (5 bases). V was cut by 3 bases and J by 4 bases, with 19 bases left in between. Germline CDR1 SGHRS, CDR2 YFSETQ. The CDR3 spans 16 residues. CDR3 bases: TGCGCCAGCAGCTCCCTTCCAGGGTTGACGGGAGAGACCCAGTACTTC. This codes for CASSSLPGLTGETQYF.